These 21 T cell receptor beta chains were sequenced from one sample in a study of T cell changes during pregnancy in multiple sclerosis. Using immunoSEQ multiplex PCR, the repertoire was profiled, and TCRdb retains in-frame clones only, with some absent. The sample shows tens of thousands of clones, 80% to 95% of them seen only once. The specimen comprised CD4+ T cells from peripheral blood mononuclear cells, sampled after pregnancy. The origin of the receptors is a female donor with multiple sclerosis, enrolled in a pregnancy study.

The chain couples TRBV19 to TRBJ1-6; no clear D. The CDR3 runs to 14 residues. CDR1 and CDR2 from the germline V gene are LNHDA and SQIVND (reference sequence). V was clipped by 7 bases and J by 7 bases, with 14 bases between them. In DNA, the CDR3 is TGTGCCAGTACCCCTGGGGAGGCAAATTCACCCCTCCACTTT. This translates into CASTPGEANSPLHF.

CDR3 DNA: TGTGCCAGCAGCATTAGCCCGAGGGATGAGCAGTTCTTC. It codes for CASSISPRDEQFF. The genes are TRBV7-9 and TRBJ2-1; perhaps TRBD2 as D (5 bases). Germline lookup yields CDR1 SEHNR and CDR2 FQNEAQ (reference sequence). V lost 5 bases, J lost 8 bases, and 13 bases lay in between. The CDR3 loop spans 13 amino acids.

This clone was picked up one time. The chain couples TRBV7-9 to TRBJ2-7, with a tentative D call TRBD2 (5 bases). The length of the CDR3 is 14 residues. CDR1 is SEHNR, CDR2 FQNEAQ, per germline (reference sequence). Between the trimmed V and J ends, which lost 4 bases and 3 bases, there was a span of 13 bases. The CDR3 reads CASSSETRDYEQYF. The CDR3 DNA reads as TGTGCCAGCAGCTCAGAAACTAGGGACTACGAGCAGTACTTC.

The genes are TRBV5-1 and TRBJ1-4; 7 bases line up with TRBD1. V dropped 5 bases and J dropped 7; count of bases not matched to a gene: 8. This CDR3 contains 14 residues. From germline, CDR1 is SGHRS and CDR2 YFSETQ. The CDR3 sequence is CASRTGLQSEKLFF. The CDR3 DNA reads TGCGCCAGCAGGACAGGGTTACAGAGTGAAAAACTGTTTTTT.

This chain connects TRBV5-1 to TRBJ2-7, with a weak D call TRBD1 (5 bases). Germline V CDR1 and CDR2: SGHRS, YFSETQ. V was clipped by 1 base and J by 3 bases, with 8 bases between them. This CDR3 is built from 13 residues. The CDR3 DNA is TGCGCCAGCAGCTTGTTAGGGGACTACGAGCAGTACTTC. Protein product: CASSLLGDYEQYF.

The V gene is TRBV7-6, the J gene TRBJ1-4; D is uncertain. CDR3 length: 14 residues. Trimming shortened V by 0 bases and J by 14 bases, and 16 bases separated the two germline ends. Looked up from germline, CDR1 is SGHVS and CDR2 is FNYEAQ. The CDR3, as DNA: TGTGCCAGCAGCTTAGCGTCCGGAGGGAGTACGCTGTTTTTT. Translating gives CASSLASGGSTLFF.

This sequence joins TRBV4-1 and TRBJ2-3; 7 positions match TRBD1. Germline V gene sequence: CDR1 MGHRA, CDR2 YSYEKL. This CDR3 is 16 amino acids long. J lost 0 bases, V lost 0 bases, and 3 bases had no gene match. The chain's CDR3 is CASSQDGTASTDTQYF. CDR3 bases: TGCGCCAGCAGCCAAGATGGGACAGCTAGCACAGATACGCAGTATTTT.

The CDR3 reads CASSIGQSYEQYF. The CDR3 DNA follows: TGTGCCAGTAGTATAGGACAGTCCTACGAGCAGTACTTC. The rearrangement uses TRBV19 and TRBJ2-7; maybe TRBD1 (5 bases). The CDR3 has 13 amino acids. CDR1 is LNHDA, CDR2 SQIVND, per germline (reference sequence). The V end was cut by 1 base, the J end by 1 base, with 5 bases between. The full variable domain, completed using reference TRBV19 and TRBJ2-7, is DGGITQSPKYLFRKEGQNVTLSCEQNLNHDAMYWYRQDPGQGLRLIYYSQIVNDFQKGDIAEGYSVSREKKESFPLTVTSAQKNPTAFYLCASSIGQSYEQYFGPGTRLTVT.

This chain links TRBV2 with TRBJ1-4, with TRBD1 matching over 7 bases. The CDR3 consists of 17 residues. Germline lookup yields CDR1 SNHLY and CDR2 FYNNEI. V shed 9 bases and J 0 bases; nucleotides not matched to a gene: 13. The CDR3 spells CASRISSRGTTNEKLFF. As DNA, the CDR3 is TGTGCCAGTCGAATTTCCAGCAGGGGGACAACTAATGAAAAACTGTTTTTT.

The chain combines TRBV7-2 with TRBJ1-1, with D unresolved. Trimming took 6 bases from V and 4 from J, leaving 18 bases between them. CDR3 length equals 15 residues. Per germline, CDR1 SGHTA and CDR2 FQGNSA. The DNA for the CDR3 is TGTGCCAGCAGTTCCCAACTATCAGAGGGCACTGAAGCTTTCTTT. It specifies CASSSQLSEGTEAFF. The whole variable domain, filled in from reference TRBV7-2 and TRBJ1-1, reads GAGVSQSPSNKVTEKGKDVELRCDPISGHTALYWYRQSLGQGLEFLIYFQGNSAPDKSGLPSDRFSAERTGGSVSTLTIQRTQQEDSAVYLCASSSQLSEGTEAFFGQGTRLTVV.

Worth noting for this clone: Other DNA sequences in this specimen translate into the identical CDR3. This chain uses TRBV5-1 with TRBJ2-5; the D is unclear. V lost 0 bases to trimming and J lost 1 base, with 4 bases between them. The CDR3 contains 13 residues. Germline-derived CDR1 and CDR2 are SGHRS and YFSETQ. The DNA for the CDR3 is TGCGCCAGCAGCTTGGGGCTCCAAGAGACCCAGTACTTC. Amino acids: CASSLGLQETQYF. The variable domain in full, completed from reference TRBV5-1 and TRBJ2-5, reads KAGVTQTPRYLIKTRGQQVTLSCSPISGHRSVSWYQQTPGQGLQFLFEYFSETQRNKGNFPGRFSGRQFSNSRSEMNVSTLELGDSALYLCASSLGLQETQYFGPGTRLLVL.

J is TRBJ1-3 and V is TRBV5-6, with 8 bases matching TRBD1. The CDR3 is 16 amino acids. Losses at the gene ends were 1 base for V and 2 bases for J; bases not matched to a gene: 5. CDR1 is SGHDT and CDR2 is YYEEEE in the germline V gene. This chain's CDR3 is CASSLRQGATGNTIYF. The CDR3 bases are TGTGCCAGCAGCTTGCGGCAGGGGGCCACTGGAAACACCATATATTTT.

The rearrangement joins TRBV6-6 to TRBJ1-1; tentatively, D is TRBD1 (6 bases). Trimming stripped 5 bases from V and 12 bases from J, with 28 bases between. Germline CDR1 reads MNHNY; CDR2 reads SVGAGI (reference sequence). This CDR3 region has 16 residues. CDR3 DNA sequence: TGTGCCAGCAGTAGGGGGTCCCCCTCTCTAGTAGTTTTGACTTTCTTT. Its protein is CASSRGSPSLVVLTFF.

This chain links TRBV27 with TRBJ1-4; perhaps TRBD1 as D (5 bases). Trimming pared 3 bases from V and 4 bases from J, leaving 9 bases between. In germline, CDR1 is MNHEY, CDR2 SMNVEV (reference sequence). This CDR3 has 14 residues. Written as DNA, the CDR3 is TGTGCCAGCAGTTTCCAGGGTGTTAATGAAAAACTGTTTTTT. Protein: CASSFQGVNEKLFF.

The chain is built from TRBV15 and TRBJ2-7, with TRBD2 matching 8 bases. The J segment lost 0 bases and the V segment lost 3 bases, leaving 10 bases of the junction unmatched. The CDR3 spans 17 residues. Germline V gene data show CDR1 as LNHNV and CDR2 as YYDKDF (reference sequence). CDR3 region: CATSSTGGGSRSYEQYF. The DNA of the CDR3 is TGTGCCACCAGCAGCACCGGGGGGGGGAGCCGCTCCTACGAGCAGTACTTC.

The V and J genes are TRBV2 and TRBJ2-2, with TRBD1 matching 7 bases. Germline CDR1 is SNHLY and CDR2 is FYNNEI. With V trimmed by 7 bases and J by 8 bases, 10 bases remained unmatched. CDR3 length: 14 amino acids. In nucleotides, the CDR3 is TGTGCCAGCAAACGGCTTGGGACAGCTGGGGAGCTGTTTTTT. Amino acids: CASKRLGTAGELFF.

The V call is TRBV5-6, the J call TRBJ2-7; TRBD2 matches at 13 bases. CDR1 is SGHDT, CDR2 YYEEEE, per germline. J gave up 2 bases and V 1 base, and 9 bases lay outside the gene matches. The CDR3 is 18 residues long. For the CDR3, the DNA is TGTGCCAGCAGCTTGCCCAGCCCGGGACTAGCGGGGACCTACGAGCAGTACTTC. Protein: CASSLPSPGLAGTYEQYF. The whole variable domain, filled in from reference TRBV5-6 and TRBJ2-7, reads DAGVTQSPTHLIKTRGQQVTLRCSPKSGHDTVSWYQQALGQGPQFIFQYYEEEERQRGNFPDRFSGHQFPNYSSELNVNALLLGDSALYLCASSLPSPGLAGTYEQYFGPGTRLTVT.

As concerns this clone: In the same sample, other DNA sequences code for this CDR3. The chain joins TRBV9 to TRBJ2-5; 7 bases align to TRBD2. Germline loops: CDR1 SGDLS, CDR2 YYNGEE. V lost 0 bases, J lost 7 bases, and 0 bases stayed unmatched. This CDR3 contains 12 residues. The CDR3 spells CASSVAGGTQYF. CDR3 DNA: TGTGCCAGCAGCGTAGCGGGGGGGACCCAGTACTTC.

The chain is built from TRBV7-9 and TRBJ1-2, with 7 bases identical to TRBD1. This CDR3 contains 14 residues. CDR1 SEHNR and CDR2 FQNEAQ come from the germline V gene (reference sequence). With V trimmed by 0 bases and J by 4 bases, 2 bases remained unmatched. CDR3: CASSLAPGGYGYTF. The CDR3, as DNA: TGTGCCAGCAGCTTAGCCCCAGGGGGCTATGGCTACACCTTC.

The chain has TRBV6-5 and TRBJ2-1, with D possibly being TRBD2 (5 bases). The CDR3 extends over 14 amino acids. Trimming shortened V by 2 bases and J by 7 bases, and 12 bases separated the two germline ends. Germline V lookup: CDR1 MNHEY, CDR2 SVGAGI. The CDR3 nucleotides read TGTGCCAGCAGTTACAGCGGTGTGTTTAATGAGCAGTTCTTC. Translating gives CASSYSGVFNEQFF.

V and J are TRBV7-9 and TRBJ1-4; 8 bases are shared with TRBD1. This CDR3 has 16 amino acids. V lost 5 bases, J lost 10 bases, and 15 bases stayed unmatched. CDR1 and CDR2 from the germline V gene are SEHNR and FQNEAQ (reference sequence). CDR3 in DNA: TGTGCCAGCAGCCGAGAAAGCCAGGGGGCCTCGGGAAAACTGTTTTTT. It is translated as CASSRESQGASGKLFF.